The clone carrying this T cell receptor beta chain was counted only a few times. What it binds is unknown. The investigators split CD4+ cells into a CD45RA+ naive subset and a CD45RA-negative memory subset. This record belongs to a study of shared clonotypes between healthy human individuals. Study conclusions and caveats: All-four-donor shared clonotypes had higher generation probabilities than non-shared clonotypes did.

Some clones are missing from TCRdb's copy, which holds only in-frame ones; the method was immunoSEQ multiplex PCR. The sample consists of 850,000 to 1,200,000 clones, approximately 68% of them appearing once. The ends were cut back, 6 bases at V and 2 bases at J, with 16 bases in the middle. This CDR3 spans 15 amino acids. Germline V gene data show CDR1 as MNHEY and CDR2 as SMNVEV (reference sequence). The rearrangement joins TRBV27 to TRBJ1-1; the D is unclear. This sequence originates from a man between 18 and 29 years old in good health. The sample was memory CD4+ T cells sorted from blood. Subset specified: CD45RA-negative fraction. CDR3 in DNA: TGTGCCAGCAGCCTCCGGGCACTTCCAAACACTGAAGCTTTCTTT. This encodes CASSLRALPNTEAFF.